The present TCR beta chain was sequenced within a study of blood T cell repertoires in COVID-19. Study-level information: Acute and convalescent COVID-19 specimens originated in the United States, Italy and Spain.

In the original analysis: Amplified reference gene primers provided the basis for estimating nucleated cell counts. The protocol was immunoSEQ multiplex PCR, while the TCRdb copy is restricted to in-frame clones and leaves out a portion. Clone size and the V and J calls come from that table; the DNA yielded D and trimming. The repertoire consists of some 100,000 clones, with approximately 86% occurring once and the leading ten covering just over 2%. One Seattle source followed patients from active infection through their disease course. Germline lookup yields CDR1 SGHRS and CDR2 YFSETQ. CDR3 length: 14 amino acids. The V gene lost 4 bases and the J gene lost 0 bases, with 10 bases spanning the gap.

The TCR originated in a man aged 50 to 60 with COVID-19, enrolled during active disease. The sample was peripheral blood. The chain has TRBV5-1 and TRBJ1-1; D unresolved. In nucleotides, the CDR3 is TGCGCCAGCAGCAGAGAGGCAATGAACACTGAAGCTTTCTTT. This translates into CASSREAMNTEAFF.